Described below is a single T cell receptor (beta chain) sequence and its context. CDR3 length: 10 amino acids. V dropped 6 bases and J dropped 7 bases, with 7 bases sitting between them. Germline CDR1 is KGHSH and CDR2 is LQKENI. The sample originates from a study of cytomegalovirus exposure and HLA in healthy donors. This PCR relied on a set of 60 Vbeta primers and 13 Jbeta primers. Sequencing was performed with immunoSEQ multiplex PCR; in TCRdb, only in-frame clones are kept and a portion is missing. The table shows 100,000 to 150,000 clones, with around four fifths occurring only once. The chain carries TRBV18 and TRBJ2-7; unclear D gene. This receptor was taken from a man aged 30 to 39 in good health and CMV-seropositive. The sequencing sample was made of PBMCs. CDR3: CASSSGEQYF. DNA for the CDR3: TGTGCCAGCTCCTCAGGAGAGCAGTACTTC.